What follows is one T cell receptor beta chain and its context. The antigen is not known. This sample stems from a study of type 1 regulatory T cells. At the level of the study: An in vitro protocol generated T-allo10, a Tr1-enriched, alloantigen-specific CD4 T cell product. Broader study findings: Tr1 cells had a more restricted TCR repertoire than non-Tr1 cells.

The germline V gene encodes CDR1 MGHDK and CDR2 SYGVNS. V lost 5 bases, J lost 5 bases, and 12 bases lay in between. The CDR3 loop spans 13 amino acids. TCRdb fed the reads into MiXCR, producing one record per CDR3 protein. The sample comprises about 71,000 distinct CDR3 sequences, about 20% of which are singletons, and 8% to 9% rests with the top ten. V is TRBV25-1 and J is TRBJ2-5; D remains unclear. The clonotype comes from a human donor in good health. The material sequenced was cultured type 1 regulatory T (Tr1) cells, either the whole culture or a sorted fraction (not recorded which). The CDR3 DNA sequence: TGTGCCAGCAGTTCAATACAAGGGGAGACCCAGTACTTC. Protein sequence: CASSSIQGETQYF.